The source of this T cell receptor beta chain is a study of T cell repertoires in cytomegalovirus infection. The overall study: As its CMV epitopes, the study selected recently identified HLA-C-restricted and well-studied HLA-B-restricted targets. Matching HLA type and CMV infection were both indicated by public TCR beta signatures.

TCRdb recomputed calls from the reads with MiXCR, one row per CDR3 protein. The table shows roughly 180,000 distinct CDR3 sequences, with about a fifth occurring only once. The study, taken as a whole, reports: HLA-C-restricted TCR beta clonotypes specific for CMV led the ex vivo response.

V shed 4 bases and J shed 0 bases, with 9 bases lying between them. Per germline, CDR1 SGHTA and CDR2 FQGNSA. The CDR3 totals 14 residues. This clonotype was picked up a small number of times. Its antigen is unidentified. The chain combines TRBV7-2 with TRBJ1-1, with a weak D call TRBD1 (5 bases). The sequences come from CD8+ T cells from cultured PBMCs, collected from culture after CMV antigen stimulation. The TCR originated in a human donor in good health (CMV status not recorded). Some clones in this sample may be carry-over from other donors' samples. This CDR3 is CASSSRVLNTEAFF. The CDR3 region has the DNA TGTGCCAGCAGCTCCAGGGTCTTGAACACTGAAGCTTTCTTT. Looking up the rest from reference TRBV7-2 and TRBJ1-1 gives the full variable domain: GAGVSQSPSNKVTEKGKDVELRCDPISGHTALYWYRQSLGQGLEFLIYFQGNSAPDKSGLPSDRFSAERTGGSVSTLTIQRTQQEDSAVYLCASSSRVLNTEAFFGQGTRLTVV.